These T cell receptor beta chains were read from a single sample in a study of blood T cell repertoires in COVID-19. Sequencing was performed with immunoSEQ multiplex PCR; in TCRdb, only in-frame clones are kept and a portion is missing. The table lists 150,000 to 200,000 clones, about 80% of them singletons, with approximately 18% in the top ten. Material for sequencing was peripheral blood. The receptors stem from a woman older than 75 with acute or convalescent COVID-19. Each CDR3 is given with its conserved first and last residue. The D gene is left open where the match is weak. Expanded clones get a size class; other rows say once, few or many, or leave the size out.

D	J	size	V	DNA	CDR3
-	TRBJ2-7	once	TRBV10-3	TGTGCCATCAGTGCGAACAGCATCCTCTCCTACGAGCAGTACTTC	CAISANSILSYEQYF
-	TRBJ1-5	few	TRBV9	TGTGCCAGCAGCGCAGGTTCAGGGAACAATAATCAGCCCCAGCATTTT	CASSAGSGNNNQPQHF
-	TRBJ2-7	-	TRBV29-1	TGCAGCGTTGAAGTGAACAGGGCCCTCTCTGGCGAGCAGTACTTC	CSVEVNRALSGEQYF
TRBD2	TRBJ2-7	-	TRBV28	TGTGCCAGCGTGACCCCCCGGGGGGTTTCCTACGAGCAGTACTTC	CASVTPRGVSYEQYF
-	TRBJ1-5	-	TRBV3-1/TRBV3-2	TGTGCCAGCAGCCCCAGAGGTCAGCCCCAGCATTTT	CASSPRGQPQHF
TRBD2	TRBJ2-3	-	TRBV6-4	TGTGCCAGCTCACCCCAACTAGCGGGGGGACGGGATACGCAGTATTTT	CASSPQLAGGRDTQYF
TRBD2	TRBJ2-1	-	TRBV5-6	TGTGCCAGCAGCTTGGCCGCCTTGCGGACTAGTTATGATGAGCAGTTCTTC	CASSLAALRTSYDEQFF
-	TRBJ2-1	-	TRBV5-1	TGCGCCAGCAGCTTAGCCGGTGCCTACAATGAGCAGTTCTTC	CASSLAGAYNEQFF
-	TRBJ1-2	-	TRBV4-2	TGTGCCAGCAGCCTTGAGGGCACGGCAGTAGCCTATGGCTACACCTTC	CASSLEGTAVAYGYTF
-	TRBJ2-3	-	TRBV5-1	TGCGCCAGCAGCTTACCCCCGGGACACAGCACAGATACGCAGTATTTT	CASSLPPGHSTDTQYF
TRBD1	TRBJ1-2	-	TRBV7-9	TGTGCCAGCAGCTACGGACAGGCCTACTATGGCTACACCTTC	CASSYGQAYYGYTF
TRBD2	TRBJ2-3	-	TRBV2	TGTGCCAGCAGAAGAGCAACTAGCGGTGATTCCACGCAGTATTTT	CASRRATSGDSTQYF
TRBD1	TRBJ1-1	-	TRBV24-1	TGTGCCACCAGTGATGGGGACAGGGGGCGGGTGAACACTGAAGCTTTCTTT	CATSDGDRGRVNTEAFF
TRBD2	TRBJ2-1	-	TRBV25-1	TGTGCCAGCAGTGAAAGGGAGGGTGTCTACAATGAGCAGTTCTTC	CASSEREGVYNEQFF
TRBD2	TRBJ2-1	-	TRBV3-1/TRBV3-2	TGTGCCAGCAGCGCGTACCTAGCGGGGGGAGGAGAAGGGCAGTTCTTC	CASSAYLAGGGEGQFF
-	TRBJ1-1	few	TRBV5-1	TGCGCCAGCAGCTTGGTTTCCCGAGGCAGGGTTGAGGCGGTATCTGAAGCTTTCTTT	CASSLVSRGRVEAVSEAFF
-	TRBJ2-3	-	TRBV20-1	TGCAGTGCTAGTACCGCGGATACGCAGTATTTT	CSASTADTQYF
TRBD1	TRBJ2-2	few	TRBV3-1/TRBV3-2	TGTGCCAGCAGCCAAGGGGCCAGGGGGCAATTGAACACCGGGGAGCTGTTTTTT	CASSQGARGQLNTGELFF
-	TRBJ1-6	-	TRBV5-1	TGCGCCAGCAGCATCGAACTCTCCTATAATTCACCCCTCCACTTT	CASSIELSYNSPLHF
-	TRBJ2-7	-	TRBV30	TGTGCCTGGAGTGGTGGCGGGCCCTCCTACGAGCAGTACTTC	CAWSGGGPSYEQYF
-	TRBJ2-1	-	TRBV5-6	TGTGCCAGCAGCTTTACTAGATGGAATGAGCAGTTCTTC	CASSFTRWNEQFF
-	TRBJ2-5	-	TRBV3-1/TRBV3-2	TGTGCCAGCAGCCAGCGAGGAACCAGAGAGACCCAGTACTTC	CASSQRGTRETQYF
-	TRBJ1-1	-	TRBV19	TGTGCCAGTAGTATAGAAGGACAGAACACTGAAGCTTTCTTT	CASSIEGQNTEAFF